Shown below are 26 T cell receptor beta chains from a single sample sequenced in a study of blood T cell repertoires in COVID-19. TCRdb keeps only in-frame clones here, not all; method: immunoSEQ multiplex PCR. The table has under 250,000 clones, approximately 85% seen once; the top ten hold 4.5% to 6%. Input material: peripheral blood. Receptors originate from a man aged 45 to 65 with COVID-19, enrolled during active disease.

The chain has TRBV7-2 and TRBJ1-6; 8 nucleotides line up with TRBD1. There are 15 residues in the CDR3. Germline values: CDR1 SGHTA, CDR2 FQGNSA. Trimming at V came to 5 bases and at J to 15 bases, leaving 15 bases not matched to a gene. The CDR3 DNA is TGTGCCAGCAGCGAGGGACAGGATGGTATAGATCACCTCCACTTT. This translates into CASSEGQDGIDHLHF.

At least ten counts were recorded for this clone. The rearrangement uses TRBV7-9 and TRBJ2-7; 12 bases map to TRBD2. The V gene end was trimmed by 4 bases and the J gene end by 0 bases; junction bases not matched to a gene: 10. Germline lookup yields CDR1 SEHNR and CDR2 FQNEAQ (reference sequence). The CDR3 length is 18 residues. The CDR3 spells CASSSRTSGALSSYEQYF. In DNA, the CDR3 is TGTGCCAGCAGCTCCCGGACTAGCGGGGCCCTGAGCTCCTACGAGCAGTACTTC.

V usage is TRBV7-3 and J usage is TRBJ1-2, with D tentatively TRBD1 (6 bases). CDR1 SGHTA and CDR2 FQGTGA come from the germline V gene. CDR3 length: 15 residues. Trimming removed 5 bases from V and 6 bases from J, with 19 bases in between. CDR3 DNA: TGTGCCAGCAGCCCTGGACACAGGGTGCCCCATGGCTACACCTTC. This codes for CASSPGHRVPHGYTF.

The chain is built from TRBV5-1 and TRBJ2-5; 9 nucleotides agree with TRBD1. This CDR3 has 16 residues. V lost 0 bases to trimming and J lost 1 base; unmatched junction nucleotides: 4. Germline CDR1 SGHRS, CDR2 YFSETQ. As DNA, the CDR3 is TGCGCCAGCAGCTTGGCTTTGGGACAGGGCCAAGAGACCCAGTACTTC. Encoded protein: CASSLALGQGQETQYF.

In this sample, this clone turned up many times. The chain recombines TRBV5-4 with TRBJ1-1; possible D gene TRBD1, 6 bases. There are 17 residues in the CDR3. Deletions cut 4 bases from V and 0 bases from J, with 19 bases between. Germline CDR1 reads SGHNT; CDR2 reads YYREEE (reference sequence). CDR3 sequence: CASSPSGGGSMNTEAFF. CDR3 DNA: TGTGCCAGCAGCCCCAGTGGGGGGGGCTCCATGAACACTGAAGCTTTCTTT.

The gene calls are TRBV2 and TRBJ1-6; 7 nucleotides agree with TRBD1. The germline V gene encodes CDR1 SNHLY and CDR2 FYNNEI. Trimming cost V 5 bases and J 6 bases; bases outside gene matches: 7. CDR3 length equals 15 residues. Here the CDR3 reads CASSQEGARNSPLHF. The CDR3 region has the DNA TGTGCCAGCAGTCAAGAGGGGGCGCGTAATTCACCCCTCCACTTT.

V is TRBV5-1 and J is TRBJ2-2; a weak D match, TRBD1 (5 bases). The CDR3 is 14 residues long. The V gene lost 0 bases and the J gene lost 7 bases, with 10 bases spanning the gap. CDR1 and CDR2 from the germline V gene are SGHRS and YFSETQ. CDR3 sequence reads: CASSLDRTIGELFF. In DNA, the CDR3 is TGCGCCAGCAGCTTGGACCGGACAATCGGGGAGCTGTTTTTT.

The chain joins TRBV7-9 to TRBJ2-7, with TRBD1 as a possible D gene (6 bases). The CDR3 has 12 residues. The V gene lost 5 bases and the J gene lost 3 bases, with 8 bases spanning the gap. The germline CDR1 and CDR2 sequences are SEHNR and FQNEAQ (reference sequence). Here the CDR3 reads CASSHRVYEQYF. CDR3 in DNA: TGTGCCAGCAGCCACAGGGTCTACGAGCAGTACTTC.

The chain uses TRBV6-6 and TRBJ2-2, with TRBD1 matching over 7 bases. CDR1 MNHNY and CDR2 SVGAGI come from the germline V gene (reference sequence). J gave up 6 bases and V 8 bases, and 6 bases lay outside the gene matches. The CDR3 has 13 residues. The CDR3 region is CASLPRGPGELFF. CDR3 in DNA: TGTGCCAGCCTCCCTAGGGGGCCCGGGGAGCTGTTTTTT.

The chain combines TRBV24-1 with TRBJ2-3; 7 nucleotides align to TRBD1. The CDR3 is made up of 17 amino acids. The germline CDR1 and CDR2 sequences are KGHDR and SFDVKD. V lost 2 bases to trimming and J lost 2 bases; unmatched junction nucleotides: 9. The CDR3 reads CATSDYQTGQATDTQYF. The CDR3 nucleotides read TGTGCCACCAGTGATTATCAGACAGGGCAGGCCACAGATACGCAGTATTTT.

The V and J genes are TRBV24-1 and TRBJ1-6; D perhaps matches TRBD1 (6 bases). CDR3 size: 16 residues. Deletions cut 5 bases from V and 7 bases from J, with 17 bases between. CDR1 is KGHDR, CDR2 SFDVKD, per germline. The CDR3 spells CATSGLDRLLNSPLHF. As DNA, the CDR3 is TGTGCCACCAGTGGCCTTGACAGGCTCCTAAATTCACCCCTCCACTTT.

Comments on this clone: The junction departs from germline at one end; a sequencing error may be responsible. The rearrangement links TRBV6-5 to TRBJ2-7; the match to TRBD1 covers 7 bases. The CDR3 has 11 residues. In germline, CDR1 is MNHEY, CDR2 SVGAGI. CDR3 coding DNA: TGTGCCAGCAGTAACTCGGGACAGCCGCTCTTC. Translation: CASSNSGQPLF.

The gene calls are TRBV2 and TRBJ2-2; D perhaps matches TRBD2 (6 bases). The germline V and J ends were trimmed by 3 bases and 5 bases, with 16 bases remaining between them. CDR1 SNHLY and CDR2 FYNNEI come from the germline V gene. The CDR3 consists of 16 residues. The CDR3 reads CASSDLETGGTGELFF. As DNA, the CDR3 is TGTGCCAGCAGTGATCTCGAAACCGGGGGTACCGGGGAGCTGTTTTTT.

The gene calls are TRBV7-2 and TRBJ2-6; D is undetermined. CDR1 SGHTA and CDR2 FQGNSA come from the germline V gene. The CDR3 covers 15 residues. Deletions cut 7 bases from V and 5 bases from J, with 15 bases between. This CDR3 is CASKSFFSWANVLTF. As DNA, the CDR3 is TGTGCCAGCAAGAGCTTCTTCTCCTGGGCCAACGTCCTGACTTTC.

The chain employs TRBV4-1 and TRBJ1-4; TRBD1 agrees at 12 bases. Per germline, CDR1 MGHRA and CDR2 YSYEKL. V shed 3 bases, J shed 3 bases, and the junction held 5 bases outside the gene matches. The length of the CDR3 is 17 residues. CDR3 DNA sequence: TGCGCCAGCAGCCATGGGACAGGGGGCCGGTCTAATGAAAAACTGTTTTTT. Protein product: CASSHGTGGRSNEKLFF.

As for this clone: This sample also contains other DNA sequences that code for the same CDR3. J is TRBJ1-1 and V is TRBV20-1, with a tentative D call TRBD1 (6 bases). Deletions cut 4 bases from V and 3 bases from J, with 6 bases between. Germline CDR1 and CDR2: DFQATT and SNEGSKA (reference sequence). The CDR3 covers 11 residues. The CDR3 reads CSANRDTEAFF. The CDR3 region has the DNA TGCAGTGCTAACAGGGACACTGAAGCTTTCTTT.

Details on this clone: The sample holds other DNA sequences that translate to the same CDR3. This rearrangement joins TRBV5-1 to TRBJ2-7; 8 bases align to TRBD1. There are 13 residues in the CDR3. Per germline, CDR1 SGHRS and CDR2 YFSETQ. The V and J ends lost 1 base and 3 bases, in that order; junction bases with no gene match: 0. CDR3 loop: CASSLTGGYEQYF. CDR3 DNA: TGCGCCAGCAGCTTGACAGGGGGCTACGAGCAGTACTTC.

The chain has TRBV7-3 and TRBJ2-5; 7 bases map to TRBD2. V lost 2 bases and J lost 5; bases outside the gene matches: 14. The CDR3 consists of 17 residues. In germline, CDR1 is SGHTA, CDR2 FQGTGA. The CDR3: CASSLPMGAGELETQYF. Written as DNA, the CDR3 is TGTGCCAGCAGCTTACCAATGGGTGCGGGGGAATTGGAGACCCAGTACTTC. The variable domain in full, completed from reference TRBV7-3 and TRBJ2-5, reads GAGVSQTPSNKVTEKGKYVELRCDPISGHTALYWYRQSLGQGPEFLIYFQGTGAADDSGLPNDRFFAVRPEGSVSTLKIQRTERGDSAVYLCASSLPMGAGELETQYFGPGTRLLVL.

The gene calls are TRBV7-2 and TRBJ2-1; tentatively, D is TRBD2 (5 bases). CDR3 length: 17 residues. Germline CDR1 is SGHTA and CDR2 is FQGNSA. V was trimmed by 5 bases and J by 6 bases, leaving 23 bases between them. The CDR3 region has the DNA TGTGCCAGCAGCAAAGTAAATTACCACGCGGGCCTCAATGAGCAGTTCTTC. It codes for CASSKVNYHAGLNEQFF.

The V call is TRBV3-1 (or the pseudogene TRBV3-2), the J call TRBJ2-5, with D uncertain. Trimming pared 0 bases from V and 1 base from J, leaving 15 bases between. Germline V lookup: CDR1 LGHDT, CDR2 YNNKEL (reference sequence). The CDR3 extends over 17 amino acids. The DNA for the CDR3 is TGTGCCAGCAGCCAAGATGGAGATCCGACTCCCCAAGAGACCCAGTACTTC. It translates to CASSQDGDPTPQETQYF.

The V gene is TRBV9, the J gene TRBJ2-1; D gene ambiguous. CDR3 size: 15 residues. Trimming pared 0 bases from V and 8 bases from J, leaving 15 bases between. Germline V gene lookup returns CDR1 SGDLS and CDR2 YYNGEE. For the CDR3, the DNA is TGTGCCAGCAGCGTAGTCCCGCTAGATAACGATGAGCAGTTCTTC. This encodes CASSVVPLDNDEQFF.

CDR3 in amino acids: CASSFEFQGEQYF. The CDR3 DNA reads TGTGCCAGCAGCTTCGAATTTCAGGGCGAGCAGTACTTC. V usage is TRBV7-9 and J usage is TRBJ2-7; D may be TRBD1 (5 bases). Per germline, CDR1 SEHNR and CDR2 FQNEAQ (reference sequence). This CDR3 has 13 amino acids. Trimming removed 3 bases from V and 6 bases from J, with 12 bases in between.

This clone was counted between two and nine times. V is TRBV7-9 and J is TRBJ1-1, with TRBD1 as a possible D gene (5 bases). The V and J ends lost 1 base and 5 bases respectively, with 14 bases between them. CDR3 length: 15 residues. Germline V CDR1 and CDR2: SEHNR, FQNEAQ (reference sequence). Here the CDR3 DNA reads TGTGCCAGCAGCTTAGAATTGGGGGGGAGAACTGAAGCTTTCTTT. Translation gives CASSLELGGRTEAFF.

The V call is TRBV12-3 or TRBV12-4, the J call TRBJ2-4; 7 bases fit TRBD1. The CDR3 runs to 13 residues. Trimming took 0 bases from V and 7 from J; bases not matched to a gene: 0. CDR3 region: CASSLAQGNIQYF. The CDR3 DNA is TGTGCCAGCAGTTTAGCACAGGGGAACATTCAGTACTTC.

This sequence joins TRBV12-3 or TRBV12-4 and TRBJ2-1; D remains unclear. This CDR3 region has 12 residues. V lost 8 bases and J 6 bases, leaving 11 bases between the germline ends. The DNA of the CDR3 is TGTGCCAGCTCATCCCTCGGCAATGAGCAGTTCTTC. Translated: CASSSLGNEQFF.

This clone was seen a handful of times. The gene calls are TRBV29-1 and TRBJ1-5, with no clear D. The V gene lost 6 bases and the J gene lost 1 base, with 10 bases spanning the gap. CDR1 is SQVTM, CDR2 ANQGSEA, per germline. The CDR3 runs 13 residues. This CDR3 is CSVAERSNQPQHF. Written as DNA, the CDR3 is TGCAGCGTCGCCGAGAGGAGCAATCAGCCCCAGCATTTT.